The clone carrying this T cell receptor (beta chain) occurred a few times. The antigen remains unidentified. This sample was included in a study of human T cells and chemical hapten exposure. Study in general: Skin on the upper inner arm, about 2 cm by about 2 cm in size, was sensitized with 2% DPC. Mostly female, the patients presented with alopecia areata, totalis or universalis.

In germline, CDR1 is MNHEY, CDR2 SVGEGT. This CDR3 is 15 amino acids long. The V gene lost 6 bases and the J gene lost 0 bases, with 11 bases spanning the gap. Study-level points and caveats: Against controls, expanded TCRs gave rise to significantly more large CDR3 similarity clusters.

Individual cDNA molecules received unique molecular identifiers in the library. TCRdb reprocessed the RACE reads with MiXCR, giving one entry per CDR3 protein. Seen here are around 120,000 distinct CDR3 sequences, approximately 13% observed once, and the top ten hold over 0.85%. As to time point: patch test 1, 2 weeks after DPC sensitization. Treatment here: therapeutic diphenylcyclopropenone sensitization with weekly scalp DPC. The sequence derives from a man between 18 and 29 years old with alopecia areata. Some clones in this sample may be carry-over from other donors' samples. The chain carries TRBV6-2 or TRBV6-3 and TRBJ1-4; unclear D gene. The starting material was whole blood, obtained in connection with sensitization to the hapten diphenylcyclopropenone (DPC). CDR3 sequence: CASSHRDSTNEKLFF. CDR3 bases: TGTGCCAGCAGCCATAGAGACTCAACTAATGAAAAACTGTTTTTT.